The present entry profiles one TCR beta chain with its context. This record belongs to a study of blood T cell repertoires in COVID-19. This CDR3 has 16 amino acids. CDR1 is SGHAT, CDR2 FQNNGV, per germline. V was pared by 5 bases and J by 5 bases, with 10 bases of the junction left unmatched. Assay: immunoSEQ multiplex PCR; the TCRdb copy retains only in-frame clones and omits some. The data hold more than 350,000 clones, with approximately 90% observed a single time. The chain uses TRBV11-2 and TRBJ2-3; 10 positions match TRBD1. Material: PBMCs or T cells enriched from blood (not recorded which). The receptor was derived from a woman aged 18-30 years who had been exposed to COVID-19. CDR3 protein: CASSPDRQGAGDTQYF. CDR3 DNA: TGTGCCAGCAGCCCCGATCGACAGGGGGCAGGAGATACGCAGTATTTT.